Listed below are T cell receptor beta chains from one sample, sequenced in a study of PD-1 blockade in classical Hodgkin lymphoma. The data were produced by immunoSEQ multiplex PCR, yet TCRdb's version contains in-frame clones alone and is incomplete. The sample has 95,000 to 100,000 clones, roughly 89% seen once; the top ten hold about 7.1%. Source: peripheral blood mononuclear cells (PBMCs), taken before the second cycle of nivolumab. These receptors were taken from a human donor with classical Hodgkin lymphoma. Both conserved end residues are part of each CDR3. The D gene is left open where the match is weak. Expanded clones are given a class, and other clones once, few, many or no size at all.

TRBV2	.	.	TRBJ1-4	12	CAGRGINEKLFF	TGTGCCGGGCGGGGGATTAATGAAAAACTGTTTTTT
TRBV30	.	.	TRBJ1-3	14	CAWSVDHTGNTIYF	TGTGCCTGGAGTGTAGATCATACTGGAAACACCATATATTTT
TRBV6-6	.	.	TRBJ1-5	13	CASSYTDNQPQHF	TGTGCCAGCAGTTACACCGACAATCAGCCCCAGCATTTT
TRBV7-6	.	many	TRBJ1-2	13	CASSLGRAYGYTF	TGTGCCAGCAGCTTAGGCAGGGCCTATGGCTACACCTTC
TRBV7-9	TRBD1	.	TRBJ1-1	16	CASSPGQGGVNTEAFF	TGTGCCAGCAGCCCAGGACAGGGAGGGGTGAACACTGAAGCTTTCTTT
TRBV27	.	.	TRBJ2-7	13	CASSLQGTYEQYF	TGTGCCAGCAGTTTACAGGGTACTTACGAGCAGTACTTC
TRBV11-3	TRBD1	.	TRBJ1-3	14	CASSRGTGGNTIYF	TGTGCCAGCAGCCGCGGGACAGGGGGAAACACCATATATTTT
TRBV30	.	.	TRBJ2-2	15	CAWSVTRGRTGELFF	TGTGCCTGGAGTGTAACCAGGGGTCGAACCGGGGAGCTGTTTTTT
TRBV6-1	.	.	TRBJ2-3	16	CASSDTRVYSTDTQYF	TGTGCCAGCAGTGACACAAGAGTTTATAGCACAGATACGCAGTATTTT
TRBV29-1	.	.	TRBJ1-4	11	CSVEGGEKLFF	TGCAGCGTTGAGGGGGGGGAAAAACTGTTTTTT
TRBV10-1	TRBD2	.	TRBJ2-5	16	CASSEWSSGGRETQYF	TGCGCCAGCAGTGAGTGGTCTAGCGGGGGCCGGGAGACCCAGTACTTC
TRBV14	.	.	TRBJ2-7	11	CASSHGPEQYF	TGTGCCAGCAGCCATGGTCCGGAGCAGTACTTC
TRBV5-1	TRBD1	.	TRBJ2-7	14	CASSTGTEPYEQYF	TGCGCCAGCAGCACTGGGACAGAGCCCTACGAGCAGTACTTC
TRBV6-6	.	.	TRBJ1-1	13	CASSSPMNTEAFF	TGTGCCAGCAGTTCCCCAATGAACACTGAAGCTTTCTTT
TRBV30	TRBD2	.	TRBJ2-3	14	CAWSRGGPTDTQYF	TGTGCCTGGAGTCGGGGGGGGCCCACAGATACGCAGTATTTT
TRBV9	TRBD1	.	TRBJ1-1	13	CASSETGSAEAFF	TGTGCCAGCAGCGAGACAGGGTCCGCTGAAGCTTTCTTT
TRBV7-2	TRBD1	.	TRBJ1-1	14	CASSLLTGAGEAFF	TGTGCCAGCAGCTTACTGACAGGGGCGGGTGAAGCTTTCTTT
TRBV6-6	.	.	TRBJ1-1	12	CASRVLGTEAFF	TGTGCCAGCAGGGTGCTCGGGACTGAAGCTTTCTTT
TRBV7-2	TRBD1	.	TRBJ1-2	16	CASSSSSQGILYGYTF	TGTGCCAGCAGCTCCTCTTCACAGGGGATCCTCTATGGCTACACCTTC
TRBV5-6	.	once	TRBJ1-6	13	CASSPERWGPLHF	TGTGCCAGCAGCCCTGAGAGGTGGGGGCCCCTCCACTTT
TRBV15	TRBD2	.	TRBJ2-1	15	CATNWEGSSYNEQFF	TGTGCCACCAATTGGGAGGGGAGCTCCTACAATGAGCAGTTCTTC
TRBV10-3	.	.	TRBJ1-5	14	CAIGGGLVDQPQHF	TGTGCCATCGGGGGAGGGCTGGTCGATCAGCCCCAGCATTTT
TRBV28	.	.	TRBJ2-6	18	CASSLSSDWGFGANVLTF	TGTGCCAGCAGTTTATCCAGCGACTGGGGGTTCGGGGCCAACGTCCTGACTTTC
TRBV12-5	.	once	TRBJ1-1	12	CASRDRYTEAFF	TGTGCTAGCAGGGATCGGTACACTGAAGCTTTCTTT
TRBV5-1	.	.	TRBJ2-3	15	CASSLEARETDTQYF	TGCGCCAGCAGCTTGGAGGCCAGGGAGACAGATACGCAGTATTTT
TRBV2	.	.	TRBJ2-4	14	CASSRALAKNIQYF	TGTGCCAGCAGCAGGGCACTAGCCAAAAACATTCAGTACTTC
TRBV4-1	.	.	TRBJ1-4	17	CASSPSPGVVWGEKLFF	TGCGCCAGCAGCCCATCCCCGGGGGTCGTTTGGGGTGAAAAACTGTTTTTT